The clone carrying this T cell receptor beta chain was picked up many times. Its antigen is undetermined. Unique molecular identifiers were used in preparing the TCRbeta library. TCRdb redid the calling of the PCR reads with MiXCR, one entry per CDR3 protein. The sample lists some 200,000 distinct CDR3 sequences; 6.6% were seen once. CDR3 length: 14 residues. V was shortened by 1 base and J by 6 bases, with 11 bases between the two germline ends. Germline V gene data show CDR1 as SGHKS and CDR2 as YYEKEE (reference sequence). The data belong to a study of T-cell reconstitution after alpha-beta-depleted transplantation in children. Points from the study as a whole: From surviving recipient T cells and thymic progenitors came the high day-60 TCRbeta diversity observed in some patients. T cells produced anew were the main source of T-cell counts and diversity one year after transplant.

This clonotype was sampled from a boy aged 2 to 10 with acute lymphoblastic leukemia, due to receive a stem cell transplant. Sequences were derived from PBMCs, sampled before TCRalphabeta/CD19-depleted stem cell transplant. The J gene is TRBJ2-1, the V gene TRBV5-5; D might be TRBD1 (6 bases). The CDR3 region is CASSLFGRGNEQFF. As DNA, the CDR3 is TGTGCCAGCAGCTTGTTCGGCAGGGGCAATGAGCAGTTCTTC.